This section outlines one T cell receptor beta chain sequence together with its context. The antigen is not known. These data originate in a study of T cells and Merkel cell carcinoma outcomes. Study-wide results and limits: Reportedly, T-cell repertoire with density predicts Merkel cell carcinoma outcomes.

Clones were sequenced by immunoSEQ multiplex PCR, and TCRdb holds only the in-frame ones, with some missing. The sample shows thousands of clones, 60% to 80% of them seen only once. The CDR3 length is 12 residues. CDR1 and CDR2 from the germline V gene are SGHRS and YFSETQ. The ends were cut back, 4 bases at V and 5 bases at J, with 9 bases in the middle. The chain recombines TRBV5-1 with TRBJ2-5; no clear D. The source is a human donor with Merkel cell carcinoma. What was sequenced was tumor tissue from Merkel cell carcinoma. The CDR3 sequence is CASSPLRETQYF. CDR3 sequence (DNA): TGCGCCAGCAGCCCTCTGCGGGAGACCCAGTACTTC.